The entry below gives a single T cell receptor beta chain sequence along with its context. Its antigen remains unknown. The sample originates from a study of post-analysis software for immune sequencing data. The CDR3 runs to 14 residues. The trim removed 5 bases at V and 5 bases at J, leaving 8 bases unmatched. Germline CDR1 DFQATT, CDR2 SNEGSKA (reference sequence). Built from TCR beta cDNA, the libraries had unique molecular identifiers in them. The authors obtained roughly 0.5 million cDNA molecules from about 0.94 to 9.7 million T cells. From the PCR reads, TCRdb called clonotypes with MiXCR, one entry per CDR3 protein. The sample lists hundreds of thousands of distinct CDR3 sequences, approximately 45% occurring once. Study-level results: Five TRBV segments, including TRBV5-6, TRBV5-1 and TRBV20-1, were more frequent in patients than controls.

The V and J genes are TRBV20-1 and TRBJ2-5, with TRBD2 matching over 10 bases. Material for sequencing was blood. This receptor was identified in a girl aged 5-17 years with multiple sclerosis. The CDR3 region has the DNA TGCAGTGCTCAAGCGGGAGGGTCCCCGGAGACCCAGTACTTC. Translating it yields CSAQAGGSPETQYF.